This TCR beta chain was recovered during a study of Ad26.COV2.S vaccination and SARS-CoV-2 variants. Overall study: Once or twice, 56 days apart, Ad26.COV2.S was delivered intramuscularly. General observations from the study: The analyses of TCR breadth and depth may have understated the size of total T cell responses. Vaccine and placebo groups showed comparable non-spike TCR breadth.

Indicated treatment: approximately 18 received Ad26.COV2.S at low or high dose, single or two shots; about 5 received placebo; per-sample allocation not given. Sampling occurred on day 63 after the first vaccine or placebo injection. Germline CDR1 is MGHDK and CDR2 is SYGVNS. The CDR3 has 15 amino acids. Trimming left V 1 base short and J 3 bases short, with 13 bases between. Method: immunoSEQ multiplex PCR; TCRdb's copy keeps in-frame clones and lacks some. The repertoire holds fewer than 500,000 clones, with roughly 91% as singletons. Notes on this clone: The antigen is undetermined.

This rearrangement joins TRBV25-1 to TRBJ2-7, with D perhaps TRBD1 or TRBD2 (7 bases each). The input for sequencing was peripheral blood, taken in a trial of Ad26.COV2.S vaccine versus placebo. The TCR comes from a person aged 18-65 years who received the Ad26.COV2.S COVID-19 vaccine or a placebo. CDR3 region: CASSESGGQFYEQYF. Here the CDR3 DNA reads TGTGCCAGCAGTGAATCGGGGGGACAGTTCTACGAGCAGTACTTC.